This T cell receptor (beta chain) was sequenced for a study of T cell responses to AZD1222 COVID-19 vaccine. Regarding the study as a whole: Repertoires were collected only later (after the peak T cell response had occurred). Dominant CD4 TCR responses targeted spike regions 160-218 and 743-854. Increases in Spike-specific TCR breadth and depth were seen after two AZD1222 doses. Only a handful of individuals given AZD1222 were seropositive at baseline.

Libraries were prepared by immunoSEQ multiplex PCR; TCRdb keeps only in-frame clonotypes and omits some of them. The sample records just over 150,000 clones, approximately 90% being singletons. With regard to this clone: Its antigen is unknown.

The CDR3 extends over 15 amino acids. Germline-derived CDR1 and CDR2 are SGHTA and FQGTGA. The V end was cut by 5 bases, the J end by 4 bases, with 15 bases between. The chain employs TRBV7-3 and TRBJ2-1, with D possibly TRBD2 on 5 matching bases. This material consisted of peripheral blood, taken on day 0 of AZD1222 vaccination. The source is an adult in good health. The CDR3, as DNA: TGTGCCAGCAGCCCGTCTGGCGGAGGTTACAATGAGCAGTTCTTC. Encoded protein: CASSPSGGGYNEQFF. The whole variable domain, remainder taken from reference TRBV7-3 and TRBJ2-1, is GAGVSQTPSNKVTEKGKYVELRCDPISGHTALYWYRQSLGQGPEFLIYFQGTGAADDSGLPNDRFFAVRPEGSVSTLKIQRTERGDSAVYLCASSPSGGGYNEQFFGPGTRLTVL.